Listed here are 13 T cell receptor beta chains from one sample, sequenced in a study of T cells after yellow fever vaccination. TCRdb used MiXCR to reprocess the 5' RACE reads, holding one entry per CDR3 protein. This sample has 170,000 or so distinct CDR3 sequences, with over 7% found just once. Sequenced material: CD8+ T cells sorted from PBMCs, taken 45 days after the yellow fever booster vaccination. The source of these receptors is a young man who received the YFV17D yellow fever vaccine.

The sample holds a few counts of this clonotype. The chain recombines TRBV7-9 with TRBJ1-1, with D unclear. The germline V gene has CDR1 SEHNR and CDR2 FQNEAQ (reference sequence). With 5 bases removed from V and 8 bases from J, the gap between germline ends came to 15 bases. This CDR3 is built from 13 residues. The chain's CDR3 is CASSRDQPREAFF. The CDR3 coding sequence is TGTGCCAGCAGCCGTGACCAACCCAGAGAAGCTTTCTTT.

The chain couples TRBV29-1 to TRBJ2-7, with D possibly matching TRBD2 (6 bases). Germline values: CDR1 SQVTM, CDR2 ANQGSEA. This CDR3 comprises 14 residues. Trimming stripped 0 bases from V and 1 base from J, with 10 bases between. CDR3 bases: TGCAGCGTTGAAGATCGCGGGGTGTCCTACGAGCAGTACTTC. Amino acid sequence: CSVEDRGVSYEQYF.

The genes are TRBV9 and TRBJ2-2; D not certain. CDR3 length equals 13 residues. Trimming took off 4 bases at V and 10 bases at J, with 14 bases between the two ends. In germline, CDR1 is SGDLS, CDR2 YYNGEE. The CDR3 here is CASSPNWGMELFF. The CDR3 region has the DNA TGTGCCAGCAGCCCGAATTGGGGTATGGAGCTGTTTTTT.

This clonotype has only a few counts. The rearrangement uses TRBV5-1 and TRBJ2-7; TRBD2 agrees at 9 bases. The CDR3 has 15 residues. CDR1 is SGHRS, CDR2 YFSETQ, per germline. V trimming: 2 bases; J trimming: 4 bases; junction bases outside the gene matches: 7. The CDR3 region has the DNA TGCGCCAGCAGCTTTAGCAGCGGGGGGCCTTACGAGCAGTACTTC. This sequence encodes CASSFSSGGPYEQYF.

This clonotype has at least ten counts. J is TRBJ2-7 and V is TRBV4-1, with 8 bases matching TRBD1. This CDR3 comprises 14 residues. CDR1 and CDR2 from the germline V gene are MGHRA and YSYEKL. The V gene end was trimmed by 1 base and the J gene end by 2 bases; junction bases not matched to a gene: 1. CDR3: CASSQAGGPYEQYF. The CDR3 nucleotides are TGCGCCAGCAGCCAAGCAGGGGGCCCCTACGAGCAGTACTTC.

The chain recombines TRBV29-1 with TRBJ1-1; D gene uncertain. Germline CDR1 is SQVTM and CDR2 is ANQGSEA. Trimming left V 2 bases short and J 11 bases short, with 12 bases between. This CDR3 is built from 11 residues. CDR3 sequence reads: CSVESPVEAFF. CDR3 in DNA: TGCAGCGTTGAATCCCCAGTTGAGGCTTTCTTT.

This clonotype was observed a few times. CDR3 region: CASSLGDRAGNEQFF. The CDR3 DNA sequence: TGTGCCAGCAGCTTAGGAGACAGGGCCGGCAATGAGCAGTTCTTC. This chain uses TRBV7-7 with TRBJ2-1; 7 bases match TRBD1. The V segment lost 1 base and the J segment 6 bases; nucleotides outside the gene matches: 6. The CDR3 covers 15 residues. CDR1 is SSHAT, CDR2 FNYEAQ, per germline (reference sequence).

The J gene is TRBJ1-2, the V gene TRBV7-9; 7 positions agree with TRBD1. CDR3 length: 15 residues. The V gene's germline CDR1 is SEHNR and CDR2 FQNEAQ (reference sequence). After removal of 0 bases from V and 3 bases from J, the junction contained 4 bases not matched to a gene. In DNA, the CDR3 is TGTGCCAGCAGCTTAGCTCGGACAGGCTACTATGGCTACACCTTC. It encodes CASSLARTGYYGYTF.

This clonotype was counted between two and nine times. The chain recombines TRBV6-6 with TRBJ2-3, with D uncertain. The CDR3 length is 15 residues. Germline loops: CDR1 MNHNY, CDR2 SVGAGI (reference sequence). V lost 0 bases and J lost 1, with 8 bases in between. CDR3 bases: TGTGCCAGCAGTTACTCCGGACCGGGCACAGATACGCAGTATTTT. It encodes CASSYSGPGTDTQYF.

Here the CDR3 reads CASSLSTAGYYGYTF. In DNA, the CDR3 is TGTGCCAGCAGCTTATCGACAGCCGGCTACTATGGCTACACCTTC. The chain combines TRBV7-9 with TRBJ1-2; possibly TRBD1 for D (5 bases). The CDR3 is 15 amino acids. Deletions cut 2 bases from V and 3 bases from J, with 13 bases between. Germline CDR1 and CDR2: SEHNR and FQNEAQ (reference sequence). The variable domain in full, with the rest retrieved from reference TRBV7-9 and TRBJ1-2, is DTGVSQNPRHKITKRGQNVTFRCDPISEHNRLYWYRQTLGQGPEFLTYFQNEAQLEKSRLLSDRFSAERPKGSFSTLEIQRTEQGDSAMYLCASSLSTAGYYGYTFGSGTRLTVV.

This chain uses TRBV29-1 with TRBJ2-5; 16 bases align to TRBD2. Germline trimming cut 7 bases from V and 2 bases from J; bases unmatched to any gene: 10. The CDR3 length is 17 residues. In germline, CDR1 is SQVTM, CDR2 ANQGSEA. Here the CDR3 reads CSAGGTSGGGNQETQYF. The CDR3 DNA reads TGCAGCGCCGGCGGGACTAGCGGGGGGGGTAATCAAGAGACCCAGTACTTC.

The rearrangement uses TRBV19 and TRBJ2-2, with D possibly matching TRBD1 (6 bases). Trimming shortened V by 1 base and J by 3 bases, and 12 bases separated the two germline ends. The CDR3 sequence is 16 residues long. CDR1 and CDR2 (germline): LNHDA, SQIVND (reference sequence). CDR3 sequence reads: CASSIAAQGYTGELFF. The CDR3 coding sequence is TGTGCCAGTAGTATAGCGGCACAGGGCTACACCGGGGAGCTGTTTTTT.

This clonotype was detected a few times. This chain connects TRBV6-5 to TRBJ2-2; 9 positions match TRBD1. CDR1 MNHEY and CDR2 SVGAGI come from the germline V gene. The CDR3 has 16 amino acids. After removal of 6 bases from V and 3 bases from J, the junction contained 8 bases not matched to a gene. CDR3 sequence: CASSSQGQGYTGELFF. In DNA form, the CDR3 reads TGTGCCAGCAGCTCACAGGGACAGGGCTACACCGGGGAGCTGTTTTTT.